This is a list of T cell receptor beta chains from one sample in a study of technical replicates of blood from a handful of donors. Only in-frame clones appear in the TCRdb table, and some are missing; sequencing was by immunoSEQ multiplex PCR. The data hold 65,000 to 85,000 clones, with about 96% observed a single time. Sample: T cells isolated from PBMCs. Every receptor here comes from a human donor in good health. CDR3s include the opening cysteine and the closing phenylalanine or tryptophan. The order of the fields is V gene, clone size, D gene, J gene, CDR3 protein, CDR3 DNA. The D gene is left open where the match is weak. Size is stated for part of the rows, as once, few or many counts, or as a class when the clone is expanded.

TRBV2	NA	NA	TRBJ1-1	CASSETGSPTEAFF	TGTGCCAGCAGTGAAACCGGGTCGCCCACTGAAGCTTTCTTT
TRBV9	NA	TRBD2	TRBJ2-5	CASSSGTSGWQETQYF	TGTGCCAGCAGCTCCGGGACTAGCGGCTGGCAAGAGACCCAGTACTTC
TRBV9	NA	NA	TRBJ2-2	CASSAVGGKNTGELFF	TGTGCCAGCAGCGCCGTCGGGGGAAAGAACACCGGGGAGCTGTTTTTT
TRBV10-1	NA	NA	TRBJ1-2	CASSPDRNYGYTF	TGCGCCAGCAGTCCTGACAGGAACTATGGCTACACCTTC
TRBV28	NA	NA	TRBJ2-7	CASSLTGGSYEQYF	TGTGCCAGCAGTTTGACAGGAGGATCCTACGAGCAGTACTTC
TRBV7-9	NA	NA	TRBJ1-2	CASSLETGRLNYGYTF	TGTGCCAGCAGCTTAGAGACAGGCCGCCTCAACTATGGCTACACCTTC
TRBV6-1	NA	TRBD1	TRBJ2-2	CASSDGTRLQGRNSGELFF	TGTGCCAGCAGTGATGGAACCCGCCTACAGGGGCGAAACTCCGGGGAGCTGTTTTTT
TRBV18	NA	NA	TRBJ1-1	CASSPLSGWSANTEAFF	TGTGCCAGCTCACCGCTCTCGGGGTGGTCAGCGAACACTGAAGCTTTCTTT
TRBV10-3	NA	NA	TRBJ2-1	CAISESVQGNYNEQFF	TGTGCCATCAGTGAGTCAGTACAGGGCAACTACAATGAGCAGTTCTTC
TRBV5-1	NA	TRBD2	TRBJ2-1	CASSPGLADINEQFF	TGCGCCAGCAGCCCCGGACTAGCGGACATTAATGAGCAGTTCTTC
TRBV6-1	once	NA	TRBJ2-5	CAVRRDGETQYF	TGTGCCGTGAGGCGGGATGGGGAGACCCAGTACTTC
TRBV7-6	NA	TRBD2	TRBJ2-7	CASSLARLKGTSRSYEQYF	TGTGCCAGCAGCTTAGCCCGGTTGAAGGGGACTAGTCGCTCCTACGAGCAGTACTTC
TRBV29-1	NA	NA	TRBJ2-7	CSVKRGNLYEQYF	TGCAGCGTCAAAAGGGGTAACCTTTACGAGCAGTACTTC